This T cell receptor (beta chain) was identified during a study of OX40 agonist ivuxolimab in advanced cancers. Notes on the study in general: The investigators did not determine what antigen specificity the expanded peripheral T cells had.

Clones were read by immunoSEQ multiplex PCR, and TCRdb kept only the in-frame ones, dropping some. The profile shows some 73,000 clones, about 86% of them singletons. This CDR3 spans 15 amino acids. Trimming stripped 5 bases from V and 3 bases from J, with 14 bases between. Germline loops: CDR1 SGHDN, CDR2 FVKESK. As regards this clone: The antigen is unknown.

This rearrangement joins TRBV14 to TRBJ2-1; no clear D gene. Sample: CD4+ or CD8+ T cells sorted from blood, taken in a trial of the OX40 agonist ivuxolimab. The sequence derives from an adult with an advanced solid tumor such as melanoma, head and neck, liver or kidney cancer. CDR3 in amino acids: CASSSQSLDYNEQFF. CDR3 DNA: TGTGCCAGCAGCTCTCAATCCTTGGACTACAATGAGCAGTTCTTC. The entire variable domain, with the rest obtained from reference TRBV14 and TRBJ2-1, is as follows: EAGVTQFPSHSVIEKGQTVTLRCDPISGHDNLYWYRRVMGKEIKFLLHFVKESKQDESGMPNNRFLAERTGGTYSTLKVQPAELEDSGVYFCASSSQSLDYNEQFFGPGTRLTVL.